The 6 T cell receptor beta chains in this list originate from one sample, sequenced in a study of cytomegalovirus exposure and HLA in healthy donors. The data were produced by immunoSEQ multiplex PCR, yet TCRdb's version contains in-frame clones alone and is incomplete. The repertoire holds about 130,000 clones, roughly 86% seen once, with around 3.1% in the top ten. The sequenced sample was PBMCs. The receptors shown here come from a man aged 25 to 45 in good health and CMV-seronegative.

This clone was seen only once. V is TRBV11-1 and J is TRBJ1-1, with a tentative D call TRBD1 (5 bases). From germline, CDR1 is SGHAT and CDR2 FQDESV (reference sequence). CDR3 length equals 15 residues. Trimming shortened V by 3 bases and J by 3 bases, and 14 bases separated the two germline ends. CDR3: CASSFSTGVHTEAFF. CDR3 sequence (DNA): TGTGCCAGCAGCTTTTCAACGGGGGTCCACACTGAAGCTTTCTTT.

The V gene is TRBV28, the J gene TRBJ1-6; 9 nucleotides match TRBD1. The V and J ends lost 3 bases and 10 bases, in that order; junction bases with no gene match: 4. CDR1 MDHEN and CDR2 SYDVKM come from the germline V gene. There are 14 residues in the CDR3. The CDR3 loop is CASSFRTGESPLHF. The CDR3 DNA sequence: TGTGCCAGCAGTTTTCGGACAGGGGAATCACCCCTCCACTTT.

The CDR3 nucleotides are TGTGCCACCAGCAGAGATGGAGGAACTGGGGATGAAAAACTGTTTTTT. This encodes CATSRDGGTGDEKLFF. This chain uses TRBV15 with TRBJ1-4; D remains ambiguous. This CDR3 contains 16 residues. Germline loops: CDR1 LNHNV, CDR2 YYDKDF (reference sequence). Trimming took off 0 bases at V and 6 bases at J, with 14 bases between the two ends.

The rearrangement joins TRBV2 to TRBJ2-5; D gene uncertain. V was cut by 4 bases and J by 5 bases, with 8 bases left in between. Per the germline V gene, CDR1 is SNHLY and CDR2 is FYNNEI. The CDR3 has 12 residues. CDR3 residues: CASSAGIETQYF. The DNA for the CDR3 is TGTGCCAGCAGTGCAGGAATTGAGACCCAGTACTTC. The variable domain in full, with the rest retrieved from reference TRBV2 and TRBJ2-5, is EPEVTQTPSHQVTQMGQEVILRCVPISNHLYFYWYRQILGQKVEFLVSFYNNEISEKSEIFDDQFSVERPDGSNFTLKIRSTKLEDSAMYFCASSAGIETQYFGPGTRLLVL.

The J gene is TRBJ2-5, the V gene TRBV7-2, with 8 positions matching TRBD1. CDR3 length: 15 residues. With V trimmed by 5 bases and J by 6 bases, 11 bases remained unmatched. Germline V gene lookup returns CDR1 SGHTA and CDR2 FQGNSA. For the CDR3, the DNA is TGTGCCAGCAGCCCCTTGGACAGGGCGCTACAGACCCAGTACTTC. Protein: CASSPLDRALQTQYF.

The rearrangement joins TRBV5-1 to TRBJ1-1, with D perhaps matching TRBD1 (6 bases). This CDR3 comprises 15 residues. CDR1 is SGHRS, CDR2 YFSETQ, per germline. Deletions cut 0 bases from V and 4 bases from J, with 13 bases between. CDR3 nucleotide sequence: TGCGCCAGCAGCTTGGTGGGGGCTGTGGGCACTGAAGCTTTCTTT. Residues: CASSLVGAVGTEAFF.